The next 24 T cell receptor beta chains were all read from a single sample in a study of beta chain features in type 1 diabetes. The authors reverse transcribed all of the isolated RNA, so sequencing captured expressed TCRB transcripts. TCRdb's copy holds only in-frame clones and misses some; the assay was immunoSEQ multiplex PCR. The data contain 450,000 to 550,000 clones, approximately 28% of them seen just once; the ten biggest clones take up 0.05% to 0.07%. What was sequenced was naive CD4+ T cells from blood. Receptors were obtained from a man aged 18 to 29 in good health.

The chain combines TRBV6-5 with TRBJ2-7, with 8 nucleotides matching TRBD2. The CDR3 spans 15 residues. The V and J ends lost 4 bases and 4 bases, in that order; junction bases with no gene match: 9. Germline V gene lookup returns CDR1 MNHEY and CDR2 SVGAGI. The CDR3 sequence: CASSSPGRGFYEQYF. CDR3 sequence (DNA): TGTGCCAGCAGTTCCCCCGGGAGGGGCTTTTACGAGCAGTACTTC.

The chain recombines TRBV5-6 with TRBJ1-5; possible D gene TRBD1, 5 bases. The CDR3 consists of 15 residues. V lost 0 bases and J lost 7, with 14 bases in between. Germline CDR1 is SGHDT and CDR2 is YYEEEE. The CDR3 here is CASSLAGALGQPQHF. CDR3 bases: TGTGCCAGCAGCTTGGCCGGGGCGTTGGGCCAGCCCCAGCATTTT.

This clone has only a few counts. The rearrangement uses TRBV27 and TRBJ2-7; 9 bases are shared with TRBD1. The CDR3 loop spans 16 amino acids. Germline CDR1 is MNHEY and CDR2 is SMNVEV (reference sequence). V dropped 5 bases and J dropped 4; count of bases not matched to a gene: 12. CDR3 DNA sequence: TGTGCCAGCAGTCCCCAACCGGGACAGGGCGCGTACGAGCAGTACTTC. Encoded protein: CASSPQPGQGAYEQYF.

This clone was seen a handful of times. The rearrangement links TRBV25-1 to TRBJ1-2; no clear D. The CDR3 length is 12 residues. CDR1 MGHDK and CDR2 SYGVNS come from the germline V gene. Deletions cut 9 bases from V and 6 bases from J, with 14 bases between. CDR3 nucleotides: TGTGCCAGTAATCGTCTCGGCCATGGCTACACCTTC. This translates into CASNRLGHGYTF.

This clone has just a few counts. The rearrangement links TRBV29-1 to TRBJ1-4; the match to TRBD1 covers 7 bases. This CDR3 is built from 11 residues. V trimming: 7 bases; J trimming: 7 bases; junction bases outside the gene matches: 3. Germline V gives CDR1 SQVTM, CDR2 ANQGSEA. CDR3 region: CSGDSGEKLFF. The DNA for the CDR3 is TGCAGCGGGGACAGCGGTGAAAAACTGTTTTTT.

As concerns this clone: The same CDR3 can be traced to other DNA sequences in this sample. This chain joins TRBV29-1 and TRBJ2-1; TRBD1 matches 9 bases. Germline V gene data show CDR1 as SQVTM and CDR2 as ANQGSEA. Trimming removed 7 bases from V and 6 bases from J; junction bases left unmatched: 7. The CDR3 is made up of 13 amino acids. The CDR3 DNA reads as TGCAGCGCTCGGAAGACAGGGGGCAATGAGCAGTTCTTC. Translating it yields CSARKTGGNEQFF.

Only a few counts were recorded for this clone. The chain combines TRBV2 with TRBJ2-7; 9 nucleotides agree with TRBD1. This CDR3 has 14 amino acids. V lost 4 bases and J lost 3; bases outside the gene matches: 4. Germline values: CDR1 SNHLY, CDR2 FYNNEI. The CDR3 reads CASSGPGQGYEQYF. The DNA of the CDR3 is TGTGCCAGCAGTGGCCCGGGACAGGGCTACGAGCAGTACTTC.

The gene calls are TRBV6-5 and TRBJ2-1, with D perhaps TRBD2 (7 bases). This CDR3 comprises 14 residues. Per the germline V gene, CDR1 is MNHEY and CDR2 is SVGAGI. The V and J ends lost 5 bases and 7 bases respectively, with 15 bases between them. The CDR3 region has the DNA TGTGCCAGCAGTCCCGGGGGGCTTTGGAATGAGCAGTTCTTC. The encoded protein is CASSPGGLWNEQFF.

Only a few counts were recorded for this clone. V is TRBV20-1 and J is TRBJ1-2; no clear D gene. The CDR3 is made up of 11 amino acids. The germline CDR1 and CDR2 sequences are DFQATT and SNEGSKA (reference sequence). The ends were cut back, 5 bases at V and 5 bases at J, with 9 bases in the middle. The CDR3 DNA sequence: TGCAGTGCTGTAGAGAAGTATGGCTACACCTTC. Protein product: CSAVEKYGYTF.

This clone turned up a few times. The rearrangement joins TRBV5-1 to TRBJ2-3, with 13 bases fitting TRBD2. CDR1 and CDR2 from the germline V gene are SGHRS and YFSETQ. The V gene end was trimmed by 4 bases and the J gene end by 6 bases; junction bases not matched to a gene: 8. The CDR3 has 16 residues. The CDR3 protein is CASSTGLAGVSDTQYF. In DNA, the CDR3 is TGCGCCAGCAGCACCGGACTAGCGGGAGTCTCGGATACGCAGTATTTT.

This clone was counted only a few times. The chain uses TRBV30 and TRBJ1-2; D remains unclear. The germline V gene has CDR1 GTSNPN and CDR2 SVGIG (reference sequence). The CDR3 extends over 13 amino acids. V lost 3 bases, J lost 6 bases, and 14 bases lay in between. The CDR3: CAWSEAPGDGYTF. The CDR3 DNA reads TGTGCCTGGAGCGAGGCCCCTGGTGATGGCTACACCTTC.

This clone was detected a few times. The rearrangement joins TRBV29-1 to TRBJ2-7, with D unclear. Trimming took 5 bases from V and 6 from J, leaving 14 bases between them. Germline values: CDR1 SQVTM, CDR2 ANQGSEA. This CDR3 is 12 amino acids long. The CDR3, as DNA: TGCAGCGTTCAGGACGGCTCGCGCGAGCAGTACTTC. Protein: CSVQDGSREQYF.

This sequence joins TRBV5-4 and TRBJ1-1, with D possibly being TRBD1 (5 bases). V dropped 0 bases and J dropped 2 bases, with 11 bases sitting between them. Germline lookup yields CDR1 SGHNT and CDR2 YYREEE (reference sequence). CDR3 length: 15 residues. The CDR3 reads CASSLAGRANTEAFF. As DNA, the CDR3 is TGTGCCAGCAGCTTGGCAGGCAGGGCTAACACTGAAGCTTTCTTT.

The sample holds one count of this clone. The rearrangement uses TRBV11-2 and TRBJ2-3, with D maybe TRBD1 (5 bases). The CDR3 contains 15 residues. CDR1 SGHAT and CDR2 FQNNGV come from the germline V gene. Deletions cut 1 base from V and 1 base from J, with 9 bases between. Written as DNA, the CDR3 is TGTGCCAGCAGCTTAGTAGGGGCCGGCACAGATACGCAGTATTTT. It is translated as CASSLVGAGTDTQYF.

The rearrangement joins TRBV11-2 to TRBJ2-1; no firm D call. Looked up from germline, CDR1 is SGHAT and CDR2 is FQNNGV. V was trimmed by 7 bases and J by 2 bases, leaving 18 bases between them. The CDR3 runs to 16 residues. DNA for the CDR3: TGTGCCAGCATTCGCCTGGGCCGAACACCCTACAATGAGCAGTTCTTC. Amino acids: CASIRLGRTPYNEQFF.

As regards this clone: One end of the junction varies from germline; a read error may be responsible. This CDR3 is CASSEGVVLGVEQYF. The CDR3 DNA reads as TGTGCCAGCAGCGAAGGGGTGGTCCTTGGGGTCGAGCAGTACTTC. This chain uses TRBV2 with TRBJ2-7, with D possibly TRBD1 on 5 matching bases. CDR3 size: 15 residues. The V gene's germline CDR1 is SNHLY and CDR2 FYNNEI. Full variable domain (rest looked up from reference TRBV2 and TRBJ2-7): EPEVTQTPSHQVTQMGQEVILRCVPISNHLYFYWYRQILGQKVEFLVSFYNNEISEKSEIFDDQFSVERPDGSNFTLKIRSTKLEDSAMYFCASSEGVVLGVEQYFGPGTRLTVT.

This clone is a singleton in its sample. V gene TRBV29-1 combines with J gene TRBJ1-3, with D possibly being TRBD1 (6 bases). The CDR3 sequence is 13 residues long. Germline CDR1 is SQVTM and CDR2 is ANQGSEA. The V and J ends lost 6 bases and 2 bases respectively, with 11 bases between them. The CDR3 DNA reads as TGCAGCGTCCTCCGGGACACTGGAAACACCATATATTTT. Its translation is CSVLRDTGNTIYF.

This clone came up a few times. J is TRBJ2-1 and V is TRBV10-3; no clear D gene. This CDR3 contains 15 residues. Per germline, CDR1 ENHRY and CDR2 SYGVKD. V was pared by 5 bases and J by 0 bases, with 11 bases between. CDR3 protein: CAISWAASSYNEQFF. The CDR3 region has the DNA TGTGCCATCAGTTGGGCAGCCAGCTCCTACAATGAGCAGTTCTTC.

This clone appeared a few times. J is TRBJ2-7 and V is TRBV5-1, with D perhaps TRBD2 (5 bases). The CDR3 contains 13 residues. Germline V gives CDR1 SGHRS, CDR2 YFSETQ. V lost 4 bases to trimming and J lost 3 bases, with 11 bases between them. The CDR3 sequence is CASSRGLSYEQYF. Written as DNA, the CDR3 is TGCGCCAGCAGCCGTGGACTGAGCTACGAGCAGTACTTC.

This clone was seen a few times. This rearrangement joins TRBV9 to TRBJ2-1, with 7 bases matching TRBD1. CDR1 and CDR2 (germline): SGDLS, YYNGEE. The CDR3 consists of 15 residues. The ends lost 4 bases at V and 4 bases at J; junction bases unmatched: 8. The chain's CDR3 is CASSPRQGDYNEQFF. CDR3 nucleotides: TGTGCCAGCAGCCCACGACAGGGAGATTACAATGAGCAGTTCTTC.

The CDR3 region has the DNA TGTGCCTGGGCCAATTGGAACACTGAAGCTTTCTTT. Translation gives CAWANWNTEAFF. This chain links TRBV30 with TRBJ1-1; no clear D. The V gene's germline CDR1 is GTSNPN and CDR2 SVGIG (reference sequence). This CDR3 has 12 residues. Between the trimmed V and J ends, which lost 5 bases and 1 base, there was a span of 8 bases.

The chain is built from TRBV19 and TRBJ2-3, with D possibly TRBD2 on 6 matching bases. V dropped 5 bases and J dropped 5 bases, with 14 bases sitting between them. Germline V CDR1 and CDR2: LNHDA, SQIVND (reference sequence). This CDR3 is 14 amino acids long. CDR3 amino acids: CASSLREVEDTQYF. The CDR3 DNA follows: TGTGCCAGTAGTCTGAGGGAGGTGGAAGATACGCAGTATTTT.

This clone occurred a few times. The chain joins TRBV29-1 to TRBJ2-7; D is possibly TRBD2 (5 bases). From germline, CDR1 is SQVTM and CDR2 ANQGSEA. The CDR3 is 11 residues long. V was shortened by 7 bases and J by 0 bases, with 7 bases between the two germline ends. The CDR3 reads CSGRGSYEQYF. CDR3 nucleotides: TGCAGCGGTCGGGGCTCCTACGAGCAGTACTTC.

This rearrangement joins TRBV6-1 to TRBJ2-7, with unresolved D. This CDR3 has 13 amino acids. Trimming stripped 6 bases from V and 3 bases from J, with 12 bases between. CDR1 and CDR2 from the germline V gene are MNHNS and SASEGT. The CDR3 DNA follows: TGTGCCAGCAGGGGAAACAATTTCTACGAGCAGTACTTC. Translating it yields CASRGNNFYEQYF.